The rows below give T cell receptor beta chains drawn from one sample of a study of beta chain features in type 1 diabetes. Using immunoSEQ multiplex PCR, the repertoire was profiled, and TCRdb retains in-frame clones only, with some absent. The sample yields roughly 610,000 clones, around 15% seen once. Sequencing was done on a sample of naive CD4+ T cells from blood. The source is a man aged 18 to 30 in good health. The CDR3 runs from the conserved cysteine through the conserved F or W. Each record gives: clone size, D gene, J gene, V gene, CDR3 DNA, CDR3 protein. A D gene is named only where the DNA matches it firmly. Clone size is not always given. Where it is, it says once, few, many or a class for expanded clones.

once | . | TRBJ1-4 | TRBV4-3 | TGCGCCAGCAGCCAACTATCCTTAGCGAGACTGTTTTTT | CASSQLSLARLFF
. | TRBD2 | TRBJ2-3 | TRBV4-2 | TGTGCCAGCAGCCAAGGGAAGCGGGAAACAGATACGCAGTATTTT | CASSQGKRETDTQYF
. | TRBD1 | TRBJ2-7 | TRBV7-3 | TGTGCCAGCAGCTTAAGGACAGGGGAGGAATACGAGCAGTACTTC | CASSLRTGEEYEQYF
. | . | TRBJ1-1 | TRBV27 | TGTGCCAGCAGAATAGGGGGTAAGAACACTGAAGCTTTCTTT | CASRIGGKNTEAFF
. | . | TRBJ2-3 | TRBV29-1 | TGCAGCGTTGGGGAGAGCACAGATACGCAGTATTTT | CSVGESTDTQYF
few | . | TRBJ2-1 | TRBV11-2 | TGTGCCAGCAGTTCCGGGTGGAATGAGCAGTTCTTC | CASSSGWNEQFF
few | . | TRBJ1-2 | TRBV10-3 | TGTGCCATCACCCGAGGGGGACGGGACTATGGCTACACCTTC | CAITRGGRDYGYTF
few | TRBD1 | TRBJ1-1 | TRBV7-3 | TGTGCCAGCAGCCTACAGGACAGGGTGGTCACTGAAGCTTTCTTT | CASSLQDRVVTEAFF
few | TRBD1 | TRBJ1-1 | TRBV5-1 | TGCGCCAGCAGCCCAGCGACAGGGTTACCCACTGAAGCTTTCTTT | CASSPATGLPTEAFF
. | . | TRBJ1-4 | TRBV18 | TGTGCCAGCTCACGGGATATGGAGTATAATGAAAAACTGTTTTTT | CASSRDMEYNEKLFF
few | . | TRBJ2-7 | TRBV18 | TGTGCCAGCTCACCACAGGTCGGAACAGGCGGCTACGAGCAGTACTTC | CASSPQVGTGGYEQYF
. | TRBD1 | TRBJ2-1 | TRBV9 | TGTGCCAGCAGCGGAGGGGGACAGGGGCGGAATGAGCAGTTCTTC | CASSGGGQGRNEQFF
. | TRBD1 | TRBJ2-7 | TRBV15 | TGTGCCACCAGCAGCGGGACAGGGGGCACGTCCTACGAGCAGTACTTC | CATSSGTGGTSYEQYF
few | . | TRBJ2-5 | TRBV20-1 | TGCAGTGCTAGAAGCACTGAGACCCAGTACTTC | CSARSTETQYF
. | TRBD1 | TRBJ1-6 | TRBV27 | TGTGCCAGCAGAAGACCCCTCCAGGGGGTAGCTTCACCCCTCCACTTT | CASRRPLQGVASPLHF
. | . | TRBJ2-7 | TRBV7-9 | TGTGCCAGCAGCTCGTGGGCGCCCGAGCAGTACTTC | CASSSWAPEQYF
few | TRBD1 | TRBJ2-3 | TRBV7-3 | TGTGCCAGCAGCTTAATGACAGGGTCAGATACGCAGTATTTT | CASSLMTGSDTQYF
few | . | TRBJ2-7 | TRBV11-2 | TGTGCCAGCAGTCCTCGTATGGGAAACTCCTACGAGCAGTACTTC | CASSPRMGNSYEQYF